The source of this TCR beta chain is a study of beta chain features in type 1 diabetes. Study-wide results and limits: For patients and controls alike, PCR might favor shorter templates to the same degree. Individuals with type 1 diabetes displayed fewer insertions and more deletions at VDJ junctions. Within each of all four CD4+ subsets, Type 1 diabetes patients had TCRB CDR3s that were moderately but significantly shorter.

The CDR3 has 15 amino acids. The ends were cut back, 0 bases at V and 0 bases at J, with 9 bases in the middle. Germline V gene sequence: CDR1 LGHNA, CDR2 YSLEER. The purity of all sorted populations exceeded 95%. Comments on this clone: What it binds is not known.

Expressed TCRB transcripts were sequenced after all isolated RNA was converted to cDNA. Produced via immunoSEQ multiplex PCR; TCRdb's table is partial and in-frame only. The sample has 600,000 to 700,000 clones, over 10% seen once. This chain links TRBV4-3 with TRBJ2-7; D may be TRBD1 (6 bases). The source of this sequence is a man aged 25 to 45 with type 1 diabetes. Input material: naive CD4+ T cells from blood. The CDR3 spells CASSQDYRVSYEQYF. CDR3 DNA sequence: TGCGCCAGCAGCCAAGATTACAGGGTCTCCTACGAGCAGTACTTC.